This is a list of T cell receptor beta chains from one sample in a study of blood T cells in healthy people across ages. TCRdb called the 5' RACE reads again in MiXCR, with one record for every CDR3 protein. Here the sample spans approximately 800,000 distinct CDR3 sequences, about 53% being singletons. The specimen sequenced was blood. Receptor source: a man older than 75 in good health. Both conserved end residues are part of each CDR3. D genes are given only for firm matches. Clone size is stated in some rows and not others, as once, few, many or a class when expanded.

clone_size: NA
v_call: TRBV9
d_call: TRBD1
j_call: TRBJ2-1
cdr3_nt: TGTGCCAGCAGCGGAGGACAGGGTAAATACAATGAGCAGTTCTTC
cdr3_aa: CASSGGQGKYNEQFF

clone_size: NA
v_call: TRBV28
d_call: NA
j_call: TRBJ2-2
cdr3_nt: TGTGCCAGCAAGTGGGGACATGGCACCGGGGAGCTGTTTTTT
cdr3_aa: CASKWGHGTGELFF

clone_size: once
v_call: TRBV29-1
d_call: NA
j_call: TRBJ2-7
cdr3_nt: TGCAGCGTGGAAGTGAGCAGGGGGGCCTACGAGCAGTACTTC
cdr3_aa: CSVEVSRGAYEQYF

clone_size: NA
v_call: TRBV6-5
d_call: NA
j_call: TRBJ2-7
cdr3_nt: TGTGCCAGCAGTTCCTCCGAGACCGGCTACGAGCAGTACTTC
cdr3_aa: CASSSSETGYEQYF

clone_size: few
v_call: TRBV5-1
d_call: NA
j_call: TRBJ2-5
cdr3_nt: TGCGCCAGCAGCGGGGGACTGAGCGGGTTCCAAGAGACCCAGTACTTC
cdr3_aa: CASSGGLSGFQETQYF

clone_size: NA
v_call: TRBV7-9
d_call: NA
j_call: TRBJ2-5
cdr3_nt: TGTGCCAGCAGCTTATCTGGGGTCCCAGAGACCCAGTACTTC
cdr3_aa: CASSLSGVPETQYF

clone_size: NA
v_call: TRBV9
d_call: TRBD2
j_call: TRBJ2-1
cdr3_nt: TGTGCCAGCAGCGTCCTAGCGGGCAATGAGCAGTTCTTC
cdr3_aa: CASSVLAGNEQFF

clone_size: few
v_call: TRBV28
d_call: TRBD1
j_call: TRBJ2-4
cdr3_nt: TGTGCCAGCAGTCCCGGGACAGGGTGGGTGTACTTC
cdr3_aa: CASSPGTGWVYF

clone_size: NA
v_call: TRBV4-2
d_call: NA
j_call: TRBJ1-6
cdr3_nt: TGTGCCAGCAGCCTATATTCCGGACAGAACAGACCCCTCCACTTT
cdr3_aa: CASSLYSGQNRPLHF

clone_size: once
v_call: TRBV10-3
d_call: TRBD1
j_call: TRBJ2-1
cdr3_nt: TGTGCCATCAGATACAGGGGCCAGTACAATGAGCAGTTCTTC
cdr3_aa: CAIRYRGQYNEQFF

clone_size: few
v_call: TRBV12-3/TRBV12-4
d_call: NA
j_call: TRBJ1-2
cdr3_nt: TGTGCCAGCAGAAGGGAATCGGGACAAGGAGTCTATGGCTACACCTTC
cdr3_aa: CASRRESGQGVYGYTF

clone_size: NA
v_call: TRBV27
d_call: NA
j_call: TRBJ2-7
cdr3_nt: TGTGCCAGCAGCTCCCCTAGGGGCAGCTGGCAAAGACAGGCGGAGAGAACATCCTACGAGCAGTACTTC
cdr3_aa: CASSSPRGSWQRQAERTSYEQYF

clone_size: NA
v_call: TRBV20-1
d_call: NA
j_call: TRBJ2-5
cdr3_nt: TGCAGTGCTAGAGACATACCCGGGGGTCGGGAGACCCAGTACTTC
cdr3_aa: CSARDIPGGRETQYF

clone_size: few
v_call: TRBV11-2
d_call: TRBD2
j_call: TRBJ2-1
cdr3_nt: TGTGCCAGCAGCTTAGTGGGACTAGCCGGAGACAATGAGCAGTTCTTC
cdr3_aa: CASSLVGLAGDNEQFF

clone_size: few
v_call: TRBV10-3
d_call: TRBD2
j_call: TRBJ2-4
cdr3_nt: TGTGCCATCAGTGAGTCGGGGGAGGGACTAGCCAAAAACATTCAGTACTTC
cdr3_aa: CAISESGEGLAKNIQYF

clone_size: NA
v_call: TRBV7-2
d_call: TRBD1
j_call: TRBJ2-3
cdr3_nt: TGTGCCAGCAGCTTGGGGGGACAGGGGGGGACAGATACGCAGTATTTT
cdr3_aa: CASSLGGQGGTDTQYF

clone_size: NA
v_call: TRBV7-9
d_call: NA
j_call: TRBJ2-7
cdr3_nt: TGTGCCAGCAGCTCCGGCACAGGGATACTGTACTTC
cdr3_aa: CASSSGTGILYF

clone_size: NA
v_call: TRBV10-3
d_call: TRBD1
j_call: TRBJ2-7
cdr3_nt: TGTGCCATCAGTGGAGAAAACAGGGGATACGAGCAGTACTTC
cdr3_aa: CAISGENRGYEQYF

clone_size: NA
v_call: TRBV4-1
d_call: TRBD1
j_call: TRBJ2-4
cdr3_nt: TGCGCCAGCAGCCAAGGTTTACTCCGGGACAGGAAAAACATTCAGTACTTC
cdr3_aa: CASSQGLLRDRKNIQYF

clone_size: once
v_call: TRBV5-4
d_call: NA
j_call: TRBJ1-4
cdr3_nt: TGTGCCAGCAGCTCCCGCCCTGGTGAAAAACTGTTTTTT
cdr3_aa: CASSSRPGEKLFF

clone_size: NA
v_call: TRBV20-1
d_call: TRBD2
j_call: TRBJ2-5
cdr3_nt: TGCAGTGCTACGACTAGCGGGAGATACTGGACCCAGTACTTC
cdr3_aa: CSATTSGRYWTQYF

clone_size: NA
v_call: TRBV29-1
d_call: TRBD1
j_call: TRBJ2-5
cdr3_nt: TGCAGCGGGGGACAGGGGTCGCAGACCCAGTACTTC
cdr3_aa: CSGGQGSQTQYF

clone_size: NA
v_call: TRBV6-5
d_call: TRBD2
j_call: TRBJ2-1
cdr3_nt: TGTGCCAGCAGGTCGACTAGCGGGAGGTACAATGAGCAGTTCTTC
cdr3_aa: CASRSTSGRYNEQFF

clone_size: once
v_call: TRBV20-1
d_call: NA
j_call: TRBJ2-5
cdr3_nt: TGCAGTGCTAGAGGGGGGCCTAATGAGCAGTACTTC
cdr3_aa: CSARGGPNEQYF

clone_size: NA
v_call: TRBV5-8
d_call: TRBD1
j_call: TRBJ2-3
cdr3_nt: TGTGCCAGCAGCCCCGGGACAGGGCGTAGGGATACGCAGTATTTT
cdr3_aa: CASSPGTGRRDTQYF

clone_size: NA
v_call: TRBV7-2
d_call: TRBD1
j_call: TRBJ2-3
cdr3_nt: TGTGCCAGCAGCATGGGGACAGGGGGGGGGCACAGATACGCGTATTTT
cdr3_aa: CASSMGTGGGHRYAYF

clone_size: NA
v_call: TRBV25-1
d_call: NA
j_call: TRBJ2-7
cdr3_nt: TGTGCCAGCAGTGAATCTACCTACGAGCAGTACTTC
cdr3_aa: CASSESTYEQYF

clone_size: NA
v_call: TRBV3-1
d_call: NA
j_call: TRBJ1-1
cdr3_nt: TGTGCCAGCAGCCCTATGGACAGTTCGAACACTGAAGCTTTCTTT
cdr3_aa: CASSPMDSSNTEAFF

clone_size: NA
v_call: TRBV12-3/TRBV12-4
d_call: TRBD2
j_call: TRBJ2-3
cdr3_nt: TGTGCCAGCAGATTTAGCGGGAGTTTCACAGATACGCAGTATTTT
cdr3_aa: CASRFSGSFTDTQYF

clone_size: once
v_call: TRBV5-1
d_call: NA
j_call: TRBJ2-1
cdr3_nt: TGCGCCAGCAGCTTGGCACTAGACTTGGATGAGCAGTTCTTC
cdr3_aa: CASSLALDLDEQFF

clone_size: NA
v_call: TRBV20-1
d_call: NA
j_call: TRBJ2-5
cdr3_nt: TGCAGTGCTAGAGCTGCGCAGCAAGAGACCCAGTACTTC
cdr3_aa: CSARAAQQETQYF

clone_size: NA
v_call: TRBV3-1
d_call: NA
j_call: TRBJ2-5
cdr3_nt: TGTGCCAGCAGCCAAGACTTGACCGTGGGGAACCAAGAGACCCAGTACTTC
cdr3_aa: CASSQDLTVGNQETQYF

clone_size: few
v_call: TRBV11-2
d_call: TRBD2
j_call: TRBJ2-3
cdr3_nt: TGTGCCAGCAGCCCAAAAGGGGGACTAGCCTCAGATACGCAGTATTTT
cdr3_aa: CASSPKGGLASDTQYF

clone_size: few
v_call: TRBV14
d_call: NA
j_call: TRBJ2-1
cdr3_nt: TGTGCCAGCAGCGCGCATAGCGGCAATGAGCAGTTCTTC
cdr3_aa: CASSAHSGNEQFF

clone_size: NA
v_call: TRBV27
d_call: TRBD2
j_call: TRBJ2-3
cdr3_nt: TGTGCCAGCGTGACTAGCGGGCTTCACAGATACGCGTATTTT
cdr3_aa: CASVTSGLHRYAYF